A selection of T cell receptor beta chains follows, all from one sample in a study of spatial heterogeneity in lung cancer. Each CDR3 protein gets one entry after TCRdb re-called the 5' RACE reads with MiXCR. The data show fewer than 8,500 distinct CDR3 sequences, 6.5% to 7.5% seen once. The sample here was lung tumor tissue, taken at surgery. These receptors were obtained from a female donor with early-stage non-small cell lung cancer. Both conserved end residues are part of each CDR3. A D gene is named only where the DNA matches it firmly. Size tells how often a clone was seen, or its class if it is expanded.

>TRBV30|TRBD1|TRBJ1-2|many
CAWSVTGSTYGYTF
TGTGCCTGGAGTGTGACAGGGTCCACCTATGGCTACACCTTC
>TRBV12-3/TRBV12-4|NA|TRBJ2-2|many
CGGGGTNTGELFF
TGTGGGGGGGGCGGAACGAACACCGGGGAGCTGTTTTTT
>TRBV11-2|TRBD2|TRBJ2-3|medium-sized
CASSPEGGRSTDTQYF
TGTGCCAGCAGCCCAGAGGGCGGGAGAAGCACAGATACGCAGTATTTT
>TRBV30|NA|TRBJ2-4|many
CAWSAGSDDIQYF
TGTGCCTGGAGTGCAGGGAGTGACGACATTCAGTACTTC
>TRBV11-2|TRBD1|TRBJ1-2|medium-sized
CASSLGQGNGYTF
TGTGCCAGCAGCTTGGGACAGGGAAACGGCTACACCTTC
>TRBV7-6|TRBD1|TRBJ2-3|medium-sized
CASSLRGGLKPDTQYF
TGTGCCAGCAGCTTACGAGGGGGCCTTAAGCCAGATACGCAGTATTTT
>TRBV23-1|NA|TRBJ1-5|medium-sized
CASSHRMRFLQPQHF
TGCGCCAGCAGTCATCGGATGAGGTTTTTACAGCCCCAGCATTTT
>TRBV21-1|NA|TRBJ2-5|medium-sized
CASNRGRRETQYF
TGTGCCAGCAATAGGGGGCGGCGAGAGACCCAGTACTTC
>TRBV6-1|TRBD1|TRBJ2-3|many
CASKGQGDTDTQYF
TGTGCCAGCAAAGGACAGGGAGACACAGATACGCAGTATTTT
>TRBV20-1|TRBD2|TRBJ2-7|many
CSARVAGGQYEQYF
TGCAGTGCTAGAGTAGCGGGAGGGCAATACGAGCAGTACTTC
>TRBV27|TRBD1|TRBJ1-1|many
CASSSGTATEAFF
TGTGCCAGCAGTTCGGGGACAGCAACTGAAGCTTTCTTT
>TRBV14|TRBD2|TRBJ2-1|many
CASSQATGLAAPYNEQFF
TGTGCCAGCAGCCAGGCAACCGGACTAGCGGCACCTTACAATGAGCAGTTCTTC
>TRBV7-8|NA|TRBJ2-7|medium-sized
CASSLVPFQGENYEQYF
TGTGCCAGCAGCTTAGTCCCATTCCAGGGTGAGAACTACGAGCAGTACTTC
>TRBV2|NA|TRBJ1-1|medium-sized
CASSVPTHNTEAFF
TGTGCCAGCAGTGTACCAACACATAACACTGAAGCTTTCTTT
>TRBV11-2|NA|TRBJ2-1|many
CASRAGSNEQFF
TGTGCCAGCAGGGCGGGTTCCAATGAGCAGTTCTTC
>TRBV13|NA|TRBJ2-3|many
CASSGVGGTDTQYF
TGTGCCAGCAGCGGGGTCGGGGGTACAGATACGCAGTATTTT
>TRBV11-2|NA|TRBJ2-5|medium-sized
CASSLQGGKETQYF
TGTGCCAGCAGCTTACAAGGCGGGAAAGAGACCCAGTACTTC
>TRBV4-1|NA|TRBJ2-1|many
CASSRTGNNEQFF
TGCGCCAGCAGCCGAACAGGGAACAATGAGCAGTTCTTC
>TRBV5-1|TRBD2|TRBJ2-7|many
CASSLSLAGASAYEQYF
TGCGCCAGCAGCTTGTCTCTAGCGGGAGCCTCGGCCTACGAGCAGTACTTC
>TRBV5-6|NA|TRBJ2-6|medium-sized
CASSSTGVRSGANVLTF
TGTGCCAGCAGCTCAACAGGTGTCCGGTCTGGGGCCAACGTCCTGACTTTC
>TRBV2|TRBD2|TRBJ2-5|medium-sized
CASRLAGQETQYF
TGTGCCAGCAGACTAGCGGGGCAAGAGACCCAGTACTTC
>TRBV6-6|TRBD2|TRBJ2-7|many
CASSYGLAVYEQYF
TGTGCCAGCAGTTATGGACTAGCGGTTTACGAGCAGTACTTC
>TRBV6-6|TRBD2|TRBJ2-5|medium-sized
CASSYKRGNQETQYF
TGTGCCAGCAGTTACAAGCGGGGGAACCAAGAGACCCAGTACTTC
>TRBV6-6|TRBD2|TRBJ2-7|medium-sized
CATRASGTYEQYF
TGTGCCACCCGGGCTAGCGGGACCTACGAGCAGTACTTC
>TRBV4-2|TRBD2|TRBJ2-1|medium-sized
CASSQTGRGVNEQFF
TGTGCCAGCAGCCAAACGGGACGGGGGGTCAATGAGCAGTTCTTC
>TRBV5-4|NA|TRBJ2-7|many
CASSKEGLRDTYEQYF
TGTGCCAGCAGCAAGGAAGGTCTGCGGGACACCTACGAGCAGTACTTC
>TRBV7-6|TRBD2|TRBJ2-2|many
CASSSAGVGGELFF
TGTGCCAGCAGCTCAGCGGGAGTGGGTGGGGAGCTGTTTTTT
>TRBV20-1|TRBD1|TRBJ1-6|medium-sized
CSARVTGGSHNSPLHF
TGCAGTGCTAGGGTTACAGGGGGGTCACATAATTCACCCCTCCACTTT
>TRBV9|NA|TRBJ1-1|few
CASSPTEAFF
TGTGCCAGCAGCCCCACTGAAGCTTTCTTT